The 7 T cell receptor beta chains below come from one sample, sequenced in a study of monozygotic twins with inflammatory bowel disease. TCRdb reanalyzed the 5' RACE reads, giving one entry per CDR3 protein sequence and no DNA. Its listing shows more than 120,000 distinct CDR3 sequences. The sample taken for sequencing was blood. The receptors shown here come from a human donor with ulcerative colitis or Crohn's disease, or a healthy co-twin of an affected twin (not recorded which).

The rearrangement links TRBV7-3 to TRBJ2-1. The length of the CDR3 is 15 residues. CDR1 and CDR2 (germline): SGHTA, FQGTGA. The CDR3: CASSLMAVTYNEQFF.

The chain has TRBV24-1 and TRBJ2-7; TCRdb selects TRBD2, and the lack of DNA leaves this call unchecked. The CDR3 runs 14 residues. Germline CDR1 reads KGHDR; CDR2 reads SFDVKD. The CDR3 sequence: CATSDSGLAGEQYF.

V gene TRBV18 combines with J gene TRBJ2-7; TCRdb's assignment of TRBD1 cannot be checked, as there is no DNA. The germline V gene encodes CDR1 KGHSH and CDR2 LQKENI. There are 14 residues in the CDR3. The CDR3 sequence: CASSPRDRAYEQYF.

The chain combines TRBV18 with TRBJ1-5; TCRdb names TRBD1, which stays unverified in the absence of DNA. CDR1 and CDR2 (germline): KGHSH, LQKENI. The CDR3 contains 15 residues. This CDR3 is CASSPGQQVNQPQHF.

The gene calls are TRBV12-3 or TRBV12-4 and TRBJ2-1; the D call of TRBD2 rests on TCRdb alone, since no DNA is present to check it. This CDR3 is 16 amino acids long. The CDR3 loop is CASSSLLAGPYNEQFF.

CDR3: CASAVNQPQHF. V usage is TRBV27 and J usage is TRBJ1-5. The V gene's germline CDR1 is MNHEY and CDR2 SMNVEV (reference sequence). The CDR3 runs 11 residues.

V is TRBV12-3 or TRBV12-4 and J is TRBJ2-1; lacking DNA, the TRBD1 call made by TCRdb goes unchecked. There are 15 residues in the CDR3. This CDR3 reads CASIQGHTGYNEQFF.